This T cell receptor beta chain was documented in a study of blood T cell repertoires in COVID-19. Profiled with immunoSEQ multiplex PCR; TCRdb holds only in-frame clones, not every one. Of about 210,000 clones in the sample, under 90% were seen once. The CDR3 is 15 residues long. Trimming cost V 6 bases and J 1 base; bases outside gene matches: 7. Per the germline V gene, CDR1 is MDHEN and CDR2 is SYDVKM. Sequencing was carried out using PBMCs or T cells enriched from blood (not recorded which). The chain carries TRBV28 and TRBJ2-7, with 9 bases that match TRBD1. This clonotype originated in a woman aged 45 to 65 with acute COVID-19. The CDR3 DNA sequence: TGTGCCAGCAGACCCGGACAGGGGAATTCCTACGAGCAGTACTTC. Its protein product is CASRPGQGNSYEQYF.